The present entry profiles one TCR beta chain with its context. From germline, CDR1 is SGHAT and CDR2 FQDESV (reference sequence). V dropped 6 bases and J dropped 5; count of bases not matched to a gene: 7. The CDR3 totals 15 residues. The data belong to a study of OX40 agonist ivuxolimab in advanced cancers. Here immunoSEQ multiplex PCR was the method, and the copy in TCRdb shows in-frame clones only, minus some. Of about 19,000 clones in the sample, roughly 70% were seen once. Sequencing used CD4+ or CD8+ T cells sorted from blood, obtained in a trial of the OX40 agonist ivuxolimab. The source of this sequence is an adult with an advanced solid tumor such as melanoma, head and neck, liver or kidney cancer. The chain couples TRBV11-1 to TRBJ2-1; 10 nucleotides line up with TRBD1. The CDR3: CASRPGTGADNEQFF. The CDR3 DNA follows: TGTGCCAGCAGGCCCGGGACAGGGGCTGACAATGAGCAGTTCTTC.